A single sample gave rise to the 2 T cell receptor beta chains below, sequenced in a study of control samples from healthy donors and cancer patients. Generated by immunoSEQ multiplex PCR, the TCRdb table keeps only in-frame clones and is missing some. The table includes about 110,000 clones, less than 95% detected once. The material sequenced was blood. The receptors stem from a human donor in good health. The donor label of this sample is uncertain.

CDR3 protein: CASDGSDSISYEQYF. Here the CDR3 DNA reads TGTGCCAGCGACGGAAGCGACTCTATCTCCTACGAGCAGTACTTC. The chain uses TRBV6-5 and TRBJ2-7; D uncertain. V lost 8 bases and J 0 bases, leaving 17 bases between the germline ends. The CDR3 covers 15 residues. Germline assignment: CDR1 MNHEY and CDR2 SVGAGI.

The rearrangement uses TRBV28 and TRBJ2-1, with D possibly matching TRBD2 (6 bases). Per germline, CDR1 MDHEN and CDR2 SYDVKM. CDR3 length: 16 residues. V was trimmed by 4 bases and J by 4 bases, leaving 17 bases between them. CDR3 in amino acids: CASSYRGSIGYNEQFF. CDR3 bases: TGTGCCAGCAGTTACCGGGGGTCTATTGGGTACAATGAGCAGTTCTTC. The full variable domain, its missing parts supplied by reference TRBV28 and TRBJ2-1, is DVKVTQSSRYLVKRTGEKVFLECVQDMDHENMFWYRQDPGLGLRLIYFSYDVKMKEKGDIPEGYSVSREKKERFSLILESASTNQTSMYLCASSYRGSIGYNEQFFGPGTRLTVL.